Listed below are T cell receptor beta chains from one sample, sequenced in a study of CD8+ T cells in alopecia areata. Sequenced by immunoSEQ multiplex PCR; TCRdb stores in-frame clones only, minus some. The sample lists roughly 180,000 clones, roughly half seen once, with around 9.1% in the top ten. The source was CD8+ T cells sorted from blood, collected between weeks 51 and 54, from a patient treated with tofacitinib. These receptors were collected from a human donor with alopecia areata. Both conserved end residues are part of each CDR3. A D gene is named only where the DNA matches it firmly. Clone size, where shown, is once, few, many, or a class for clones that have expanded.

v_gene	abundance	d_gene	j_gene	CDR3aa	CDR3nt
TRBV5-1	NA	NA	TRBJ2-7	CASSLGQGREQYF	TGCGCCAGCAGCTTGGGGCAGGGACGCGAGCAGTACTTC
TRBV13	few	NA	TRBJ2-1	CASSLRKQDEQFF	TGTGCCAGCAGCTTACGGAAACAGGATGAGCAGTTCTTC
TRBV5-6	NA	NA	TRBJ2-3	CASSPGPITDTQYF	TGTGCCAGCAGCCCGGGACCTATCACAGATACGCAGTATTTT
TRBV6-5	few	TRBD2	TRBJ2-3	CASSYSTGGDTQYF	TGTGCCAGCAGTTACTCAACCGGGGGGGATACGCAGTATTTT
TRBV2	NA	TRBD1	TRBJ2-7	CASSWTGSSYEQYF	TGTGCCAGCAGTTGGACAGGGAGCTCCTACGAGCAGTACTTC
TRBV30	NA	TRBD2	TRBJ2-1	CAWDLAGGHEQFF	TGTGCCTGGGATTTAGCGGGGGGGCATGAGCAGTTCTTC
TRBV30	NA	NA	TRBJ1-5	CAWRGAGRNQPQHF	TGTGCCTGGAGAGGGGCAGGGCGGAATCAGCCCCAGCATTTT
TRBV2	NA	NA	TRBJ2-1	CASSVRIYNEQFF	TGTGCCAGCAGTGTACGGATCTACAATGAGCAGTTCTTC
TRBV5-6	NA	NA	TRBJ2-1	CASSLESEQFF	TGTGCCAGCAGCTTGGAGTCTGAGCAGTTCTTC
TRBV5-6	NA	NA	TRBJ1-5	CASSLAETDHQPQHF	TGTGCCAGCAGCTTGGCCGAAACAGACCATCAGCCCCAGCATTTT
TRBV27	NA	NA	TRBJ2-6	CASSYRSSGANVLTF	TGTGCCAGCAGTTACCGTAGCTCTGGGGCCAACGTCCTGACTTTC
TRBV27	NA	TRBD2	TRBJ2-7	CASRGLAGAPYEQYF	TGTGCCAGCAGAGGACTAGCGGGGGCTCCCTACGAGCAGTACTTC
TRBV5-1	NA	TRBD1	TRBJ1-2	CASSLGRQGNYGYTF	TGCGCCAGCAGCTTGGGCCGACAGGGTAACTATGGCTACACCTTC
TRBV29-1	few	NA	TRBJ2-3	CSVEVDSPNTQYF	TGCAGCGTTGAGGTGGACTCCCCAAATACGCAGTATTTT
TRBV5-6	NA	NA	TRBJ2-7	CASTPMLGGGEQYF	TGTGCCAGCACCCCGATGTTGGGAGGGGGCGAGCAGTACTTC
TRBV30	NA	NA	TRBJ1-1	CAWSPGTNTEAFF	TGTGCCTGGAGTCCAGGGACGAACACTGAAGCTTTCTTT
TRBV27	NA	NA	TRBJ1-1	CASKDRSSTEAFF	TGTGCCAGCAAAGACAGGTCAAGCACTGAAGCTTTCTTT
TRBV19	many	NA	TRBJ2-1	CASSIGTKGGIHNEQFF	TGTGCCAGTAGTATTGGGACCAAAGGGGGGATCCACAATGAGCAGTTCTTC
TRBV12-5	NA	NA	TRBJ2-3	CASDPPRGSWTDTQYF	TGTGCTAGTGACCCCCCCCGGGGAAGCTGGACAGATACGCAGTATTTT
TRBV6-1	NA	NA	TRBJ1-1	CASSERGRATEAFF	TGTGCCAGCAGTGAAAGGGGACGTGCCACTGAAGCTTTCTTT
TRBV19	few	NA	TRBJ1-1	CASTPGRAGTEAFF	TGTGCCAGTACCCCGGGCAGGGCTGGAACTGAAGCTTTCTTT
TRBV4-1	NA	NA	TRBJ1-2	CASSQFTRQDFTF	TGCGCCAGCAGCCAATTTACGAGACAGGACTTCACCTTC
TRBV11-2	few	TRBD1	TRBJ2-2	CASSAEVGGKNTGELFF	TGTGCCAGCAGCGCCGAAGTAGGGGGCAAGAACACCGGGGAGCTGTTTTTT
TRBV6-6	NA	TRBD1	TRBJ2-7	CASSYTSGTDSYEQYF	TGTGCCAGCAGTTACACCAGTGGGACAGACTCCTACGAGCAGTACTTC
TRBV2	NA	NA	TRBJ2-7	CASSERPFTYEQYF	TGTGCCAGCAGTGAGAGACCTTTCACCTACGAGCAGTACTTC
TRBV5-1	few	NA	TRBJ1-5	CASSLGQGGNQPQHF	TGCGCCAGCAGCTTGGGGCAGGGAGGCAATCAGCCCCAGCATTTT
TRBV16	few	TRBD1	TRBJ1-2	CASSQVGTGYGYTF	TGTGCCAGCAGCCAAGTTGGGACAGGGTATGGCTACACCTTC
TRBV27	NA	TRBD2	TRBJ2-3	CASRLRGLAGITDTQYF	TGTGCCAGCAGATTACGGGGACTAGCGGGGATCACAGATACGCAGTATTTT
TRBV6-1	NA	NA	TRBJ2-7	CASKEPPGAEQYF	TGTGCCAGCAAAGAGCCACCCGGGGCCGAGCAGTACTTC
TRBV5-6	NA	NA	TRBJ2-7	CASSLDNRYEQYF	TGTGCCAGCAGTCTCGATAACAGGTACGAGCAGTACTTC
TRBV27	once	NA	TRBJ1-1	CASSLVPMNTEAFF	TGTGCCAGCAGTTTAGTTCCGATGAACACTGAAGCTTTCTTT
TRBV4-3	NA	TRBD1	TRBJ2-5	CASSQGTGSWETQYF	TGCGCCAGCAGCCAGGGGACAGGGTCGTGGGAGACCCAGTACTTC
TRBV30	few	NA	TRBJ1-2	CAWSVGDGYTF	TGTGCCTGGAGTGTGGGGGACGGCTACACCTTC
TRBV29-1	NA	TRBD1	TRBJ2-7	CSVGQGGSYEQYF	TGCAGCGTTGGACAGGGCGGGTCCTACGAGCAGTACTTC
TRBV4-1	NA	NA	TRBJ2-7	CASSQEATPGTREQYF	TGCGCCAGCAGCCAAGAAGCAACACCGGGAACCCGCGAGCAGTACTTC
TRBV30	NA	NA	TRBJ2-4	CAWSEEGRSGIQYF	TGTGCCTGGAGTGAGGAGGGGAGGAGCGGCATTCAGTACTTC
TRBV6-1	NA	NA	TRBJ1-6	CASSEIDGDNSPLHF	TGTGCCAGCAGTGAAATAGATGGGGATAATTCACCCCTCCACTTT
TRBV23-1	NA	TRBD2	TRBJ2-5	CASSRTSGGRETQYF	TGCGCCAGCTCACGGACTAGCGGGGGGCGGGAGACCCAGTACTTC
TRBV4-3	once	NA	TRBJ2-5	CASSRTTQETQYF	TGCGCCAGCAGCCGGACTACCCAAGAGACCCAGTACTTC
TRBV4-2	few	TRBD2	TRBJ2-4	CASSQSGRGAGNIQYF	TGTGCCAGCAGCCAAAGCGGGCGGGGGGCTGGAAACATTCAGTACTTC
TRBV5-6	NA	NA	TRBJ2-7	CASSWQGTYEQYF	TGTGCCAGCAGCTGGCAAGGAACCTACGAGCAGTACTTC
TRBV30	NA	TRBD2	TRBJ2-3	CAWSQRGATDTQYF	TGTGCCTGGAGTCAGCGGGGGGCAACAGATACGCAGTATTTT
TRBV5-1	NA	NA	TRBJ2-1	CASSLGYEQFF	TGCGCCAGCAGCTTGGGCTATGAGCAGTTCTTC
TRBV7-9	few	NA	TRBJ2-1	CASSLENPYNEQFF	TGTGCCAGCAGCTTAGAAAATCCCTACAATGAGCAGTTCTTC
TRBV9	NA	NA	TRBJ2-5	CASSVGFSSHQETQYF	TGTGCCAGCAGCGTAGGTTTCAGCTCCCACCAAGAGACCCAGTACTTC
TRBV6-5	NA	NA	TRBJ1-2	CASSYPGEYGYTF	TGTGCCAGCAGTTACCCTGGGGAATATGGCTACACCTTC